Shown below are 26 T cell receptor beta chains from a single sample sequenced in a study of shared clonotypes between healthy human individuals. The naive CD8 population came from CD45RO-negative cells selected for CCR7, without terminally differentiated effector memory CD45RA+ cells. Method: immunoSEQ multiplex PCR; TCRdb's copy keeps in-frame clones and lacks some. The data show over 750,000 clones, roughly 96% seen once. Sample: naive CD8+ T cells sorted from blood. The receptors come from a man aged 25 to 40 in good health.

The chain employs TRBV5-1 and TRBJ2-2, with TRBD1 matching over 9 bases. Trimming took 0 bases from V and 6 from J; bases not matched to a gene: 6. The germline V gene has CDR1 SGHRS and CDR2 YFSETQ. The CDR3 spans 16 residues. CDR3 in amino acids: CASSLGQGVFPGELFF. The CDR3 DNA reads as TGCGCCAGCAGCTTGGGACAGGGGGTGTTCCCCGGGGAGCTGTTTTTT.

With respect to this clone: One end of the junction does not line up with germline, which may come from a read error. The V call is TRBV27, the J call TRBJ2-7, with 11 nucleotides matching TRBD2. CDR3 length: 13 amino acids. Per the germline V gene, CDR1 is MNHEY and CDR2 is SMNVEV (reference sequence). CDR3 nucleotide sequence: TGTGCCAGCAGTGACCTAGCGGGAGGCCGGCGGGACTTC. Translated: CASSDLAGGRRDF.

The chain has TRBV6-1 and TRBJ1-4; 11 bases are a match to TRBD1. The V gene end was trimmed by 6 bases and the J gene end by 0 bases; junction bases not matched to a gene: 0. This CDR3 has 15 residues. Germline assignment: CDR1 MNHNS and CDR2 SASEGT. The CDR3 loop is CASRGQGATNEKLFF. The CDR3 DNA sequence: TGTGCCAGCAGGGGACAGGGGGCAACTAATGAAAAACTGTTTTTT.

The chain recombines TRBV7-9 with TRBJ2-2; D is possibly TRBD1 or TRBD2 (5 bases each). The germline CDR1 and CDR2 sequences are SEHNR and FQNEAQ (reference sequence). V was trimmed by 5 bases and J by 3 bases, leaving 16 bases between them. This CDR3 spans 16 amino acids. CDR3 amino acids: CASSIPGTEYTGELFF. CDR3 nucleotide sequence: TGTGCCAGCAGCATCCCAGGGACCGAATACACCGGGGAGCTGTTTTTT.

The chain carries TRBV11-2 and TRBJ2-1; D may be TRBD1 (5 bases). This CDR3 is 18 amino acids long. The germline CDR1 and CDR2 sequences are SGHAT and FQNNGV. Trimming shortened V by 1 base and J by 0 bases, and 16 bases separated the two germline ends. CDR3: CASSLVPRTTISYNEQFF. In DNA form, the CDR3 reads TGTGCCAGCAGCTTAGTACCGAGGACAACGATCTCCTACAATGAGCAGTTCTTC.

V and J are TRBV27 and TRBJ1-3, with D unclear. Germline V gives CDR1 MNHEY, CDR2 SMNVEV (reference sequence). The CDR3 runs 14 residues. The V end was cut by 0 bases, the J end by 0 bases, with 3 bases between. DNA for the CDR3: TGTGCCAGCAGTTTATCATACTCTGGAAACACCATATATTTT. It encodes CASSLSYSGNTIYF.

The V call is TRBV5-6, the J call TRBJ2-1; TRBD2 matches 8 bases. This CDR3 is built from 16 residues. Per the germline V gene, CDR1 is SGHDT and CDR2 is YYEEEE. J lost 3 bases, V lost 3 bases, and 8 bases had no gene match. The CDR3 here is CASSWDLAGYYNEQFF. CDR3 in DNA: TGTGCCAGCAGCTGGGATCTAGCGGGTTACTACAATGAGCAGTTCTTC.

V is TRBV7-9 and J is TRBJ2-2, with D possibly matching TRBD1 (6 bases). Germline V CDR1 and CDR2: SEHNR, FQNEAQ (reference sequence). This CDR3 contains 14 residues. With 7 bases removed from V and 7 bases from J, the gap between germline ends came to 16 bases. The CDR3 spells CASTPPLGGGELFF. The CDR3 DNA follows: TGTGCCAGCACTCCACCCCTAGGGGGCGGGGAGCTGTTTTTT.

The chain combines TRBV9 with TRBJ2-6; D remains ambiguous. V lost 0 bases, J lost 0 bases, and 7 bases lay in between. CDR1 SGDLS and CDR2 YYNGEE come from the germline V gene. This CDR3 spans 16 amino acids. The CDR3 DNA reads as TGTGCCAGCAGCGTAGCCCCCCTCTCTGGGGCCAACGTCCTGACTTTC. It is translated as CASSVAPLSGANVLTF.

V is TRBV5-1 and J is TRBJ2-2; D gene uncertain. CDR1 and CDR2 from the germline V gene are SGHRS and YFSETQ. This CDR3 is built from 16 residues. Deletions cut 7 bases from V and 0 bases from J, with 16 bases between. This chain's CDR3 is CASRTWTDSNTGELFF. For the CDR3, the DNA is TGCGCCAGCCGAACTTGGACGGATTCGAACACCGGGGAGCTGTTTTTT.

The chain has TRBV2 and TRBJ2-2; 8 nucleotides match TRBD1. The CDR3 has 15 amino acids. J lost 7 bases, V lost 7 bases, and 11 bases had no gene match. Germline V gene data show CDR1 as SNHLY and CDR2 as FYNNEI. CDR3 loop: CASTMDRVRVGELFF. CDR3 nucleotide sequence: TGTGCCAGCACAATGGACAGGGTACGCGTCGGGGAGCTGTTTTTT.

The chain is built from TRBV5-1 and TRBJ2-7; the D gene is possibly TRBD2 (6 bases). The CDR3 has 14 residues. Trimming took off 6 bases at V and 5 bases at J, with 18 bases between the two ends. Germline V gene data show CDR1 as SGHRS and CDR2 as YFSETQ. The DNA for the CDR3 is TGCGCCAGCACCCCTTCGTTCGGGAGTGACGAGCAGTACTTC. Translation gives CASTPSFGSDEQYF.

The genes are TRBV5-1 and TRBJ2-3; a weak D match, TRBD2 (6 bases). The CDR3 is 15 amino acids. The V end was cut by 4 bases, the J end by 3 bases, with 15 bases between. Germline CDR1 and CDR2: SGHRS and YFSETQ. CDR3 loop: CASSPSGTLTDTQYF. The CDR3 nucleotides are TGCGCCAGCAGCCCCTCCGGGACTTTAACAGATACGCAGTATTTT. The full variable domain, in which reference TRBV5-1 and TRBJ2-3 provide the parts outside the CDR3, is KAGVTQTPRYLIKTRGQQVTLSCSPISGHRSVSWYQQTPGQGLQFLFEYFSETQRNKGNFPGRFSGRQFSNSRSEMNVSTLELGDSALYLCASSPSGTLTDTQYFGPGTRLTVL.

The chain recombines TRBV27 with TRBJ2-2, with D maybe TRBD2 (5 bases). The CDR3 runs 14 residues. Germline CDR1 is MNHEY and CDR2 is SMNVEV (reference sequence). Trimming stripped 5 bases from V and 1 base from J, with 8 bases between. The CDR3 sequence: CASSPAGNTGELFF. CDR3 in DNA: TGTGCCAGCAGTCCGGCGGGGAACACCGGGGAGCTGTTTTTT.

In regard to this clone: This could be a read error, since a much larger clone is one nucleotide away. This chain uses TRBV11-2 with TRBJ2-6; no definite D call. Deletions cut 1 base from V and 2 bases from J, with 3 bases between. This CDR3 has 14 residues. CDR1 SGHAT and CDR2 FQNNGV come from the germline V gene. In DNA, the CDR3 is TGTGCCAGCAGCTTAGCCCCTGGGGCCAACGTCCTGACTTTC. Translating it yields CASSLAPGANVLTF.

This clone was recorded once. The chain couples TRBV28 to TRBJ2-1, with 13 bases lining up with TRBD2. Germline lookup yields CDR1 MDHEN and CDR2 SYDVKM. The CDR3 consists of 15 residues. J lost 9 bases, V lost 5 bases, and 7 bases had no gene match. For the CDR3, the DNA is TGTGCCAGCAGTCCCCGGACTAGCGGGAGTACTGAGCAGTTCTTC. It encodes CASSPRTSGSTEQFF.

The chain is built from TRBV10-2 and TRBJ2-1, with D perhaps TRBD1 (5 bases). Between the trimmed V and J ends, which lost 9 bases and 2 bases, there was a span of 17 bases. CDR1 WSHSY and CDR2 SAAADI come from the germline V gene. CDR3 length equals 15 residues. CDR3 residues: CASQMIRTTYNEQFF. The CDR3 DNA reads TGCGCCAGTCAAATGATACGGACAACCTACAATGAGCAGTTCTTC.

The gene calls are TRBV7-9 and TRBJ2-7; tentative D call: TRBD1 (5 bases). With 4 bases removed from V and 4 bases from J, the gap between germline ends came to 17 bases. CDR1 is SEHNR and CDR2 is FQNEAQ in the germline V gene (reference sequence). The CDR3 is made up of 15 amino acids. The CDR3 DNA reads as TGTGCCAGCAGCTCCCTTCAAACTGGGGCTTACGAGCAGTACTTC. It translates to CASSSLQTGAYEQYF.

V gene TRBV29-1 combines with J gene TRBJ2-1; 11 nucleotides line up with TRBD2. CDR3 length: 16 residues. Losses at the gene ends were 1 base for V and 8 bases for J; bases not matched to a gene: 10. CDR1 and CDR2 (germline): SQVTM, ANQGSEA. This CDR3 reads CSVEGLAGGSTDEQFF. The CDR3 DNA follows: TGCAGCGTTGAAGGGCTAGCGGGAGGATCAACGGATGAGCAGTTCTTC.

This chain connects TRBV7-9 to TRBJ2-7, with D hard to call. From germline, CDR1 is SEHNR and CDR2 FQNEAQ (reference sequence). The CDR3 is made up of 15 amino acids. V lost 0 bases, J lost 3 bases, and 12 bases lay in between. CDR3 DNA sequence: TGTGCCAGCAGCTTAGCGGGTTCTCCCAGCTACGAGCAGTACTTC. Protein product: CASSLAGSPSYEQYF.

The chain employs TRBV4-3 and TRBJ2-7; 11 nucleotides match TRBD1. The CDR3 is 17 amino acids. Germline CDR1 LGHNA, CDR2 YSLEER. V lost 3 bases, J lost 7 bases, and 14 bases stayed unmatched. This chain's CDR3 is CASSQDFAGTGGSEQYF. For the CDR3, the DNA is TGCGCCAGCAGCCAGGATTTTGCCGGGACAGGGGGGTCTGAGCAGTACTTC.

V is TRBV28 and J is TRBJ2-2; D gene unclear. With 3 bases removed from V and 0 bases from J, the gap between germline ends came to 8 bases. Per germline, CDR1 MDHEN and CDR2 SYDVKM. There are 15 residues in the CDR3. CDR3 in DNA: TGTGCCAGCAGTTTTAGGCTGTCGAACACCGGGGAGCTGTTTTTT. Protein product: CASSFRLSNTGELFF.

The chain combines TRBV6-5 with TRBJ2-2; the D is unclear. CDR1 MNHEY and CDR2 SVGAGI come from the germline V gene. Trimming pared 0 bases from V and 6 bases from J, leaving 11 bases between. CDR3 length: 15 amino acids. The chain's CDR3 is CASSYSIKVSGELFF. CDR3 DNA sequence: TGTGCCAGCAGTTACTCGATCAAGGTATCCGGGGAGCTGTTTTTT.

This clone appeared once. V usage is TRBV6-1 and J usage is TRBJ2-7; D gene uncertain. The V end lost 5 bases, the J end lost 2 bases, and 10 bases lay between the germline ends. Germline V gene sequence: CDR1 MNHNS, CDR2 SASEGT. The CDR3 length is 13 residues. CDR3: CASSSDVTYEQYF. Written as DNA, the CDR3 is TGTGCCAGCAGTTCCGACGTTACCTACGAGCAGTACTTC.

The rearrangement uses TRBV11-2 and TRBJ2-7; no clear D gene. V was trimmed by 0 bases and J by 0 bases, leaving 9 bases between them. There are 15 residues in the CDR3. CDR1 is SGHAT, CDR2 FQNNGV, per germline. DNA of the CDR3: TGTGCCAGCAGCTTAGAGATCGTCCCCTCCTACGAGCAGTACTTC. As protein: CASSLEIVPSYEQYF.

The chain carries TRBV6-1 and TRBJ2-1; perhaps TRBD1 as D (5 bases). The germline V gene encodes CDR1 MNHNS and CDR2 SASEGT. The CDR3 has 13 amino acids. V lost 1 base and J lost 7, with 8 bases in between. CDR3 nucleotide sequence: TGTGCCAGCAGTGAAGGGACATATAATGAGCAGTTCTTC. Translated: CASSEGTYNEQFF.